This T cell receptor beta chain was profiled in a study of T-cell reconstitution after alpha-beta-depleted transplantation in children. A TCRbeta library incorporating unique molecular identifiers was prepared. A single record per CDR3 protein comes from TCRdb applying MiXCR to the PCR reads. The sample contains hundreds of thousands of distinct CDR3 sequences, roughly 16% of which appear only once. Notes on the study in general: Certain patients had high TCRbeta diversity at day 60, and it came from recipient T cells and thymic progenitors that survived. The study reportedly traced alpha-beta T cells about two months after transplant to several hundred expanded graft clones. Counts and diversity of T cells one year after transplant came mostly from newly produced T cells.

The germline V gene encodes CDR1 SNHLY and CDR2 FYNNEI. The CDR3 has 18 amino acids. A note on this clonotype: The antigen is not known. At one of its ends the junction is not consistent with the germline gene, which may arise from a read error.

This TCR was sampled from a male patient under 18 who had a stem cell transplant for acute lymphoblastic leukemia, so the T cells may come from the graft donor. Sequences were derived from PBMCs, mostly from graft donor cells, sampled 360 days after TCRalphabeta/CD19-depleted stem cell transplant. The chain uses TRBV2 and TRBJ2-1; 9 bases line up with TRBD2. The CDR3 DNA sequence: TGTACCAGCAGTTCCACCGGGGTAGCGGGAGCGTCCTACAATGAGCAGTTCTTC. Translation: CTSSSTGVAGASYNEQFF.